These T cell receptor beta chains were read from a single sample in a study of T cell responses to AZD1222 COVID-19 vaccine. Some clones are missing from TCRdb's copy, which holds only in-frame ones; the method was immunoSEQ multiplex PCR. The data contain fewer than 110,000 clones, approximately 90% of them seen just once; the ten biggest clones take up 22%. Sequenced material: peripheral blood, taken on day 0 of AZD1222 vaccination. The origin of the receptors is an adult in good health. Each CDR3 is given with its conserved first and last residue. A D gene is named only where the DNA matches it firmly. Some rows have no size entry. The others give once, few or many, or a class for an expanded clone.

D gene: TRBD1; clone size: .; CDR3 length: 15; V gene: TRBV7-9; J gene: TRBJ2-7; CDR3 DNA: TGTGCCAGCAGCTTAGTTTCCGGGACAGGGGACGAGCAGTACTTC; CDR3 protein: CASSLVSGTGDEQYF
D gene: .; clone size: few; CDR3 length: 13; V gene: TRBV2; J gene: TRBJ1-1; CDR3 DNA: TGTGCCAGCAGTGAAGAGGAAGTGGCTGAAGCTTTCTTT; CDR3 protein: CASSEEEVAEAFF
D gene: .; clone size: once; CDR3 length: 12; V gene: TRBV6-2/TRBV6-3; J gene: TRBJ2-7; CDR3 DNA: TGTGCCAGCAGTCGACCCAGGGGCGAGCAGTACTTC; CDR3 protein: CASSRPRGEQYF
D gene: .; clone size: .; CDR3 length: 14; V gene: TRBV6-5; J gene: TRBJ1-4; CDR3 DNA: TGTGCCAGCAGTTACTTAGGGAGGAACGAAAAACTGTTTTTT; CDR3 protein: CASSYLGRNEKLFF
D gene: .; clone size: few; CDR3 length: 14; V gene: TRBV6-5; J gene: TRBJ2-2; CDR3 DNA: TGTGCCAGCTCCACCGGAGAGGGGTCGGGGGAGCTGTTTTTT; CDR3 protein: CASSTGEGSGELFF
D gene: .; clone size: .; CDR3 length: 15; V gene: TRBV4-1; J gene: TRBJ1-2; CDR3 DNA: TGCGCCAGCAGCCACTATACAGGAGACACTTATGGCTACACCTTC; CDR3 protein: CASSHYTGDTYGYTF
D gene: .; clone size: .; CDR3 length: 12; V gene: TRBV19; J gene: TRBJ1-2; CDR3 DNA: TGTGCCACTAAAACAGACAGACATGGCTACACCTTC; CDR3 protein: CATKTDRHGYTF
D gene: TRBD1; clone size: .; CDR3 length: 16; V gene: TRBV19; J gene: TRBJ1-1; CDR3 DNA: TGTGCCAGTAGTAATCTGGGACAGGGATGGAACACTGAAGCTTTCTTT; CDR3 protein: CASSNLGQGWNTEAFF
D gene: .; clone size: .; CDR3 length: 16; V gene: TRBV9; J gene: TRBJ2-7; CDR3 DNA: TGTGCCAGCAGCGTAGGTGACGGGGGGCCTCGGACGGAGCAGTACTTC; CDR3 protein: CASSVGDGGPRTEQYF
D gene: .; clone size: .; CDR3 length: 12; V gene: TRBV19; J gene: TRBJ1-1; CDR3 DNA: TGTGCCAGTAGTCCACGAGACAGGGAAGCTTTCTTT; CDR3 protein: CASSPRDREAFF
D gene: TRBD1; clone size: .; CDR3 length: 17; V gene: TRBV10-3; J gene: TRBJ1-6; CDR3 DNA: TGTGCCATCAGTGGTACGGGACAGCACCAAGCAGGTTCACCCCTCCACTTT; CDR3 protein: CAISGTGQHQAGSPLHF
D gene: .; clone size: .; CDR3 length: 13; V gene: TRBV11-2; J gene: TRBJ1-6; CDR3 DNA: TGTGCCAGCAGCTTAAGCGCCGAGTCACCCCTCCACTTT; CDR3 protein: CASSLSAESPLHF
D gene: TRBD2; clone size: few; CDR3 length: 16; V gene: TRBV6-2/TRBV6-3; J gene: TRBJ2-3; CDR3 DNA: TGTGCCAGCAGTTTCACTAGCGGGGGGGGCACAGATACGCAGTATTTT; CDR3 protein: CASSFTSGGGTDTQYF
D gene: TRBD1; clone size: .; CDR3 length: 15; V gene: TRBV19; J gene: TRBJ1-6; CDR3 DNA: TGTGCCAGTAGTCCGGACAGGGCATATAATTCACCCCTCCACTTT; CDR3 protein: CASSPDRAYNSPLHF
D gene: .; clone size: .; CDR3 length: 15; V gene: TRBV3-1/TRBV3-2; J gene: TRBJ2-1; CDR3 DNA: TGTGCCAGCAGCCAAGGGCGGGCTTCCTACAATGAGCAGTTCTTC; CDR3 protein: CASSQGRASYNEQFF
D gene: TRBD1; clone size: .; CDR3 length: 16; V gene: TRBV19; J gene: TRBJ1-5; CDR3 DNA: TGTGCCAGTAGTTCCTTTGGGACAGGGGGGGTTGGGCCCCAGCATTTT; CDR3 protein: CASSSFGTGGVGPQHF
D gene: .; clone size: .; CDR3 length: 11; V gene: TRBV7-2; J gene: TRBJ1-1; CDR3 DNA: TGTGCCAGCAGCTCGTACACTGAAGCTTTCTTT; CDR3 protein: CASSSYTEAFF
D gene: TRBD1; clone size: .; CDR3 length: 16; V gene: TRBV27; J gene: TRBJ2-5; CDR3 DNA: TGTGCCAGCATTCCTTGGGGGTGGACAGGGGGAGAGACCCAGTACTTC; CDR3 protein: CASIPWGWTGGETQYF
D gene: .; clone size: .; CDR3 length: 15; V gene: TRBV7-3; J gene: TRBJ2-1; CDR3 DNA: TGTGCCAGCAGTTTAGCGGTGAAGTCCTACAATGAGCAGTTCTTC; CDR3 protein: CASSLAVKSYNEQFF
D gene: .; clone size: .; CDR3 length: 14; V gene: TRBV7-6; J gene: TRBJ1-1; CDR3 DNA: TGTGCCAGCAGCTCCCTGGGTGGGAACACTGAAGCTTTCTTT; CDR3 protein: CASSSLGGNTEAFF
D gene: TRBD1; clone size: .; CDR3 length: 13; V gene: TRBV9; J gene: TRBJ2-1; CDR3 DNA: TGTGCCAGCAGCAGAGGGACAGCTAATGAGCAGTTCTTC; CDR3 protein: CASSRGTANEQFF
D gene: .; clone size: .; CDR3 length: 15; V gene: TRBV11-2; J gene: TRBJ2-3; CDR3 DNA: TGTGCCAGCAGCTTAATGGCGGTAATGCGGGATACGCAGTATTTT; CDR3 protein: CASSLMAVMRDTQYF
D gene: TRBD1; clone size: .; CDR3 length: 13; V gene: TRBV2; J gene: TRBJ2-1; CDR3 DNA: TGTGCCAGCAGTCAGGACAGGGGAGGTGAGCAGTTCTTC; CDR3 protein: CASSQDRGGEQFF
D gene: .; clone size: .; CDR3 length: 13; V gene: TRBV5-6; J gene: TRBJ1-1; CDR3 DNA: TGTGCCAGCAGCTTGGCCAGTTGGTCTGAAGCTTTCTTT; CDR3 protein: CASSLASWSEAFF
D gene: .; clone size: .; CDR3 length: 17; V gene: TRBV7-2; J gene: TRBJ2-5; CDR3 DNA: TGTGCCAGCAGCTTAGTCTCCGGGGTGTACGGCCAAGAGACCCAGTACTTC; CDR3 protein: CASSLVSGVYGQETQYF
D gene: .; clone size: .; CDR3 length: 14; V gene: TRBV18; J gene: TRBJ2-7; CDR3 DNA: TGTGCCAGCTCACCGGGGCTCCTCGTCTACGAGCAGTACTTC; CDR3 protein: CASSPGLLVYEQYF
D gene: .; clone size: .; CDR3 length: 15; V gene: TRBV2; J gene: TRBJ1-2; CDR3 DNA: TGTGCCAGCAGTGTCCTACAGGCAACTAACTATGGCTACACCTTC; CDR3 protein: CASSVLQATNYGYTF
D gene: .; clone size: .; CDR3 length: 15; V gene: TRBV21-1; J gene: TRBJ2-7; CDR3 DNA: TGTGCCAGCAGCTACCGGGACAGGGGGCGGTACGAGCAGTACTTC; CDR3 protein: CASSYRDRGRYEQYF
D gene: TRBD2; clone size: .; CDR3 length: 15; V gene: TRBV6-6; J gene: TRBJ2-5; CDR3 DNA: TGTGCCAGCAGCACCACGCGGGGGGGCGGTGAGACCCAGTACTTC; CDR3 protein: CASSTTRGGGETQYF
D gene: .; clone size: .; CDR3 length: 14; V gene: TRBV3-1/TRBV3-2; J gene: TRBJ1-6; CDR3 DNA: TGTGCCAGCAGCCCTGGGACCGAAAATTCACCCCTCCACTTT; CDR3 protein: CASSPGTENSPLHF
D gene: .; clone size: .; CDR3 length: 12; V gene: TRBV15; J gene: TRBJ2-1; CDR3 DNA: TGTGCCACCAGCAGAGTTGAGGATCAGCAGTTCTTC; CDR3 protein: CATSRVEDQQFF
D gene: TRBD1; clone size: .; CDR3 length: 13; V gene: TRBV18; J gene: TRBJ1-2; CDR3 DNA: TGTGCCAGCTCACCACAGGGGGCCTATGGCTACACCTTC; CDR3 protein: CASSPQGAYGYTF
D gene: .; clone size: once; CDR3 length: 15; V gene: TRBV2; J gene: TRBJ2-2; CDR3 DNA: TGTGCCAGCAGTTCGAGGGGGAATGGGGCCGGGGAGCTGTTTTTT; CDR3 protein: CASSSRGNGAGELFF
D gene: TRBD1; clone size: .; CDR3 length: 13; V gene: TRBV7-2; J gene: TRBJ2-1; CDR3 DNA: TGTGCCAGCAGCCTAATTAATGGACAGGGGACGTTCTTC; CDR3 protein: CASSLINGQGTFF
D gene: .; clone size: .; CDR3 length: 13; V gene: TRBV4-1; J gene: TRBJ1-1; CDR3 DNA: TGCGCCAGCAGCGACGGACAGTACACTGAAGCTTTCTTT; CDR3 protein: CASSDGQYTEAFF
D gene: .; clone size: once; CDR3 length: 15; V gene: TRBV29-1; J gene: TRBJ1-2; CDR3 DNA: TGCAGCGCCGAAGGGTCGGGACGGCCCGGAGATGGCTACACCTTC; CDR3 protein: CSAEGSGRPGDGYTF
D gene: .; clone size: once; CDR3 length: 14; V gene: TRBV10-3; J gene: TRBJ1-5; CDR3 DNA: TGTGCCACTAGAGCCCCGGGGGCGGGTCAGCCCCAGCATTTT; CDR3 protein: CATRAPGAGQPQHF
D gene: TRBD1; clone size: once; CDR3 length: 13; V gene: TRBV10-3; J gene: TRBJ2-1; CDR3 DNA: TGTGCCATCACCCTGGACAGGGACAATGAGCAGTTCTTC; CDR3 protein: CAITLDRDNEQFF
D gene: .; clone size: .; CDR3 length: 18; V gene: TRBV4-2; J gene: TRBJ1-4; CDR3 DNA: TGTGCCAGCAGCCAATCGGGAAACAGGATCACAACTAATGAAAAACTGTTTTTT; CDR3 protein: CASSQSGNRITTNEKLFF
D gene: .; clone size: .; CDR3 length: 13; V gene: TRBV5-1; J gene: TRBJ1-6; CDR3 DNA: TGCGCCAGCAGCTACAATGATAATTCACCCCTCCACTTT; CDR3 protein: CASSYNDNSPLHF
D gene: .; clone size: .; CDR3 length: 15; V gene: TRBV3-1/TRBV3-2; J gene: TRBJ2-7; CDR3 DNA: TGTGCCAGCAGCCCATCGAAGGGGGGTAAAAACGAGCAGTACTTC; CDR3 protein: CASSPSKGGKNEQYF
D gene: TRBD2; clone size: .; CDR3 length: 15; V gene: TRBV5-4; J gene: TRBJ2-7; CDR3 DNA: TGTGCCAGCAGCTCCCCCTGGGGGGGTTCCTACGAGCAGTACTTC; CDR3 protein: CASSSPWGGSYEQYF
D gene: .; clone size: .; CDR3 length: 12; V gene: TRBV5-6; J gene: TRBJ1-4; CDR3 DNA: TGTGCCAGCAGCTTGGTCGGGGAAAAACTGTTTTTT; CDR3 protein: CASSLVGEKLFF
D gene: .; clone size: .; CDR3 length: 15; V gene: TRBV23-1; J gene: TRBJ2-2; CDR3 DNA: TGCGCCAGCAGGCAGGGGCCGACGAACACCGGGGAGCTGTTTTTT; CDR3 protein: CASRQGPTNTGELFF
D gene: .; clone size: .; CDR3 length: 12; V gene: TRBV25-1; J gene: TRBJ1-5; CDR3 DNA: TGTGCCAGCGGGGGTGGGAATCAGCCCCAGCATTTT; CDR3 protein: CASGGGNQPQHF
D gene: .; clone size: once; CDR3 length: 12; V gene: TRBV9; J gene: TRBJ2-1; CDR3 DNA: TGTGCCAGCAGCGTAGGGGGGACAGAGCAGTTCTTC; CDR3 protein: CASSVGGTEQFF
D gene: .; clone size: .; CDR3 length: 13; V gene: TRBV9; J gene: TRBJ1-3; CDR3 DNA: TGTGCCAGCAGCGGACCCTCTGGAAACACCATATATTTT; CDR3 protein: CASSGPSGNTIYF
D gene: .; clone size: .; CDR3 length: 13; V gene: TRBV12-5; J gene: TRBJ1-2; CDR3 DNA: TGTGCTAGTGGTTTGTTCGGGGTAGGTGGCTACACCTTC; CDR3 protein: CASGLFGVGGYTF
D gene: TRBD2; clone size: .; CDR3 length: 14; V gene: TRBV19; J gene: TRBJ2-1; CDR3 DNA: TGTGCCAGTAGCGATACTAGCGGGTTGGGAGTGCAGTTCTTC; CDR3 protein: CASSDTSGLGVQFF
D gene: .; clone size: .; CDR3 length: 14; V gene: TRBV19; J gene: TRBJ2-7; CDR3 DNA: TGTGCCAGTAGTACCAGAGGTCTAATCTACGAGCAGTACTTC; CDR3 protein: CASSTRGLIYEQYF
D gene: .; clone size: .; CDR3 length: 15; V gene: TRBV4-3; J gene: TRBJ1-1; CDR3 DNA: TGCGCCAGCAGCCAAGATCATGAGTTCGGTACTGAAGCTTTCTTT; CDR3 protein: CASSQDHEFGTEAFF
D gene: .; clone size: .; CDR3 length: 16; V gene: TRBV6-2/TRBV6-3; J gene: TRBJ1-4; CDR3 DNA: TGTGCCAGCAGTTACCCCAGGAGGGGGGGAGATGAAAAACTGTTTTTT; CDR3 protein: CASSYPRRGGDEKLFF
D gene: TRBD2; clone size: .; CDR3 length: 14; V gene: TRBV7-9; J gene: TRBJ2-5; CDR3 DNA: TGTGCCAGCAGCCAGGGACTAGCGGGGGAGACCCAGTACTTC; CDR3 protein: CASSQGLAGETQYF
D gene: .; clone size: .; CDR3 length: 13; V gene: TRBV18; J gene: TRBJ1-3; CDR3 DNA: TGTGCCAGCTCACTGATATCTGGAAACACCATATATTTT; CDR3 protein: CASSLISGNTIYF
D gene: .; clone size: .; CDR3 length: 14; V gene: TRBV28; J gene: TRBJ1-2; CDR3 DNA: TGTGCCAGCAGAAGAGGGGGGGCAAGAAATGGCTACACCTTC; CDR3 protein: CASRRGGARNGYTF
D gene: .; clone size: .; CDR3 length: 15; V gene: TRBV16; J gene: TRBJ1-1; CDR3 DNA: TGTGCCAGCAGCCCCCGACTGAGATCGGACACTGAAGCTTTCTTT; CDR3 protein: CASSPRLRSDTEAFF
D gene: .; clone size: .; CDR3 length: 18; V gene: TRBV15; J gene: TRBJ1-3; CDR3 DNA: TGTGCCACCAGCAGAGTCTTGGCGGACCTGAGCTCTGGAAACACCATATATTTT; CDR3 protein: CATSRVLADLSSGNTIYF
D gene: .; clone size: once; CDR3 length: 15; V gene: TRBV5-4; J gene: TRBJ2-7; CDR3 DNA: TGTGCCAGCAGCTTGGAGGCAGGGAGGTTTAGAGAGCAGTACTTC; CDR3 protein: CASSLEAGRFREQYF
D gene: .; clone size: .; CDR3 length: 12; V gene: TRBV6-5; J gene: TRBJ1-4; CDR3 DNA: TGTGCCAGCAGTTCCCCGGCAGAAAAACTGTTTTTT; CDR3 protein: CASSSPAEKLFF
D gene: .; clone size: .; CDR3 length: 16; V gene: TRBV4-3; J gene: TRBJ2-1; CDR3 DNA: TGCGCCAGCAGCCAAGATCCGGCGGGGTCCTACAATGAGCAGTTCTTC; CDR3 protein: CASSQDPAGSYNEQFF